Below are 15 T cell receptor beta chains sequenced from a single sample in a study of blood T cell repertoires in COVID-19. The table came from immunoSEQ multiplex PCR; TCRdb's copy has only in-frame clones and leaves some out. The repertoire holds 250,000 to 400,000 clones, with roughly 89% as singletons. The specimen was PBMCs or T cells enriched from blood (not recorded which). The source is a man aged 60 to 69 who had recovered from COVID-19.

The rearrangement uses TRBV10-2 and TRBJ2-7, with TRBD2 identical over 8 bases. With 2 bases clipped from V and 5 bases from J, the junction kept 8 bases outside the gene matches. Germline-derived CDR1 and CDR2 are WSHSY and SAAADI. The CDR3 covers 15 residues. CDR3 amino acids: CASSEPTAGGDEQYF. The CDR3, as DNA: TGCGCCAGCAGTGAGCCCACGGCGGGAGGCGACGAGCAGTACTTC.

V and J are TRBV4-1 and TRBJ2-7, with 7 bases that match TRBD2. The CDR3 is 15 residues long. Germline CDR1 is MGHRA and CDR2 is YSYEKL. The ends lost 4 bases at V and 6 bases at J; junction bases unmatched: 12. The CDR3 spells CASSLYNGEGSEQYF. CDR3 nucleotide sequence: TGCGCCAGCAGCCTTTACAACGGGGAGGGAAGCGAGCAGTACTTC.

The gene calls are TRBV16 and TRBJ2-7; 12 nucleotides match TRBD2. Germline V CDR1 and CDR2: KGHSY, FQNENV. V shed 6 bases, J shed 1 base, and the junction held 7 bases outside the gene matches. The CDR3 has 16 residues. CDR3 sequence reads: CASSDLAGGWSYEQYF. The CDR3, as DNA: TGTGCCAGCAGTGATCTAGCGGGAGGGTGGTCCTACGAGCAGTACTTC.

CDR3 sequence (DNA): TGCAGTGCTGCCGGGACTAATGGGCTGTTTTTT. As protein: CSAAGTNGLFF. The chain uses TRBV20-1 and TRBJ2-2; 7 nucleotides match TRBD2. The length of the CDR3 is 11 residues. In germline, CDR1 is DFQATT, CDR2 SNEGSKA (reference sequence). V lost 5 bases to trimming and J lost 13 bases; unmatched junction nucleotides: 7.

The chain combines TRBV24-1 with TRBJ2-3, with D perhaps TRBD1 (6 bases). Trimming shortened V by 4 bases and J by 0 bases, and 10 bases separated the two germline ends. CDR3 length: 15 residues. The V gene's germline CDR1 is KGHDR and CDR2 SFDVKD. In nucleotides, the CDR3 is TGTGCCACCAGTGACAGGACAGAGAGCACAGATACGCAGTATTTT. Translating it yields CATSDRTESTDTQYF.

The chain employs TRBV11-2 and TRBJ2-3; 9 bases map to TRBD2. Germline CDR1 is SGHAT and CDR2 is FQNNGV. This CDR3 comprises 15 residues. The trim removed 5 bases at V and 2 bases at J, leaving 5 bases unmatched. CDR3: CASSKRLADTDTQYF. The CDR3 bases are TGTGCCAGCAGCAAACGACTAGCGGACACAGATACGCAGTATTTT.

This chain joins TRBV7-9 and TRBJ2-4, with D possibly TRBD2 on 6 matching bases. The germline V and J ends were trimmed by 3 bases and 8 bases, with 14 bases remaining between them. This CDR3 region has 14 residues. Per the germline V gene, CDR1 is SEHNR and CDR2 is FQNEAQ (reference sequence). CDR3 amino acids: CASSFRQRRDIQYF. The CDR3, as DNA: TGTGCCAGCAGCTTCCGACAGAGGAGGGACATTCAGTACTTC.

The chain's CDR3 is CASRKSASGRVNEQFF. The CDR3 bases are TGTGCCAGCAGAAAAAGCGCTAGCGGGAGGGTAAATGAGCAGTTCTTC. The V call is TRBV7-2, the J call TRBJ2-1; TRBD2 matches 12 bases. CDR1 and CDR2 (germline): SGHTA, FQGNSA. This CDR3 contains 16 residues. Trimming removed 6 bases from V and 7 bases from J; junction bases left unmatched: 10.

The chain employs TRBV5-4 and TRBJ1-2; 7 bases fit TRBD1. Germline V CDR1 and CDR2: SGHNT, YYREEE (reference sequence). The CDR3 contains 16 residues. V shed 4 bases and J 5 bases; nucleotides not matched to a gene: 14. Written as DNA, the CDR3 is TGTGCCAGCAGCCCGTCGAGACAGGGTCCTATATATGGCTACACCTTC. Translating gives CASSPSRQGPIYGYTF.

The chain recombines TRBV3-1 (or the pseudogene TRBV3-2) with TRBJ2-7, with D possibly TRBD1 on 5 matching bases. From germline, CDR1 is LGHDT and CDR2 YNNKEL (reference sequence). V lost 1 base and J lost 6, with 10 bases in between. CDR3 length: 13 residues. The chain's CDR3 is CASSQGAGREQYF. The CDR3, as DNA: TGTGCCAGCAGCCAAGGGGCAGGGCGCGAGCAGTACTTC.

The rearrangement joins TRBV23-1 to TRBJ1-6; possible D gene TRBD1, 5 bases. TRBV23-1 is an ORF for which the function is uncertain. This CDR3 region has 14 residues. The germline V and J ends were trimmed by 10 bases and 6 bases, with 16 bases remaining between them. The CDR3 nucleotides read TGCGCCACCGATACTTGGGGGGGTAATTCACCCCTCCACTTT. As protein: CATDTWGGNSPLHF.

The chain recombines TRBV27 with TRBJ2-1; 9 bases are shared with TRBD2. V lost 0 bases to trimming and J lost 4 bases; unmatched junction nucleotides: 13. There are 19 residues in the CDR3. Per germline, CDR1 MNHEY and CDR2 SMNVEV (reference sequence). Here the CDR3 reads CASSLSSSYLAGRYNEQFF. DNA of the CDR3: TGTGCCAGCAGTTTATCGTCTTCGTACCTAGCGGGACGATACAATGAGCAGTTCTTC.

This clone was picked up a small number of times. This chain connects TRBV7-2 to TRBJ1-4, with 7 bases lining up with TRBD1. The trim removed 2 bases at V and 7 bases at J, leaving 7 bases unmatched. This CDR3 contains 15 residues. Germline V gene data show CDR1 as SGHTA and CDR2 as FQGNSA. CDR3 loop: CASSLTGQWAEKLFF. CDR3 DNA sequence: TGTGCCAGCAGCTTAACGGGACAGTGGGCTGAAAAACTGTTTTTT.

The chain combines TRBV7-3 with TRBJ2-7; 9 bases are shared with TRBD2. This CDR3 has 16 amino acids. Germline loops: CDR1 SGHTA, CDR2 FQGTGA. V shed 11 bases and J 5 bases; nucleotides not matched to a gene: 19. CDR3 bases: TGTGCCCCAAATACTAGTAGCGGGAGTTTTTTAAACGAGCAGTACTTC. Encoded protein: CAPNTSSGSFLNEQYF.

The V and J genes are TRBV11-2 and TRBJ1-4; D is undetermined. Trimming took off 4 bases at V and 8 bases at J, with 11 bases between the two ends. This CDR3 contains 13 residues. CDR1 is SGHAT, CDR2 FQNNGV, per germline. CDR3 sequence: CASSWKTGEKLFF. The CDR3 coding sequence is TGTGCCAGCAGCTGGAAGACCGGGGAAAAACTGTTTTTT.